This T cell receptor (beta chain) derives from a study of blood T cells in healthy people across ages. Study results and caveats: Per million T cells, TCR beta diversity dropped about linearly as age rose.

Together with a sample-barcoded 5' primer, a J-beta primer mix was included in a second PCR lasting roughly 6 to 12 cycles. MiXCR was run by TCRdb on the 5' RACE reads, yielding one entry per CDR3 protein. The sample holds hundreds of thousands of distinct CDR3 sequences, 52% seen once. Turning to this clonotype: The antigen remains unidentified.

Samples had at least 6.5 million PBMCs isolated from them. Germline lookup yields CDR1 SGHRS and CDR2 YFSETQ. V lost 5 bases to trimming and J lost 7 bases; unmatched junction nucleotides: 9. The CDR3 extends over 13 amino acids. This sequence was found in a woman older than 75 in good health. The chain has TRBV5-1 and TRBJ2-7; 7 bases match TRBD1. Sequencing input: blood. This chain's CDR3 is CASRFTGDREQYF. The CDR3 nucleotides are TGCGCCAGCAGATTCACAGGGGACCGGGAGCAGTACTTC.